The rows below give T cell receptor beta chains drawn from one sample of a study of graft-versus-host responses after intestinal transplantation. TCRdb keeps only in-frame clones here, not all; method: immunoSEQ multiplex PCR. The sample contains approximately 6,900 clones, about 26% of which appear only once. Sequenced material: alloreactive CD4+ T cells from a mixed lymphocyte reaction culture, taken before transplantation. Receptors originate from a human patient who was an organ donor for intestinal transplantation. CDR3s include the opening cysteine and the closing phenylalanine or tryptophan. D genes are given only for firm matches. The listing skips clone size in some rows; elsewhere it reads once, few, many or a size class.

j_call	d_call	v_call	clone_size	cdr3_nt	cdr3_aa
TRBJ2-1	NA	TRBV30	NA	TGTGCCTGGAGTGTAAGGGGGGTTCACGGAACCTACTACAATGAGCAGTTCTTC	CAWSVRGVHGTYYNEQFF
TRBJ2-7	NA	TRBV28	few	TGTGCCAGCAGCCCTGACAGCTACGAGCAGTACTTC	CASSPDSYEQYF
TRBJ2-7	NA	TRBV4-3	large	TGCGCCAGCAGCCAAGAACCAACTAGCTACGAGCAGTACTTC	CASSQEPTSYEQYF
TRBJ2-7	NA	TRBV4-3	NA	TGCGCCAGCAGCCGAGAACCAACCAGCTACGAGCAGTACTTC	CASSREPTSYEQYF
TRBJ2-1	NA	TRBV4-3	large	TGCGCCAGCAGCCGACCTTATACGACAGGGACTAATGAGCAGTTCTTC	CASSRPYTTGTNEQFF
TRBJ1-2	NA	TRBV7-9	few	TGTGCCAGCAGCTTAGACAGAACCTATGGCTACACCTTC	CASSLDRTYGYTF
TRBJ2-7	TRBD2	TRBV4-2	few	TGTGCCAGCAGCACCCTCGGGACTAAGTCAGGTATCGAGCAGTACTTC	CASSTLGTKSGIEQYF
TRBJ2-5	TRBD2	TRBV29-1	NA	TGCAGCGTCGTCCAGGGCGGCGGGGGAGAGACCCAGTACTTC	CSVVQGGGGETQYF
TRBJ2-5	NA	TRBV9	NA	TGTGCCAGCAGCCCCCCGGGGTGGACCCAGTACTTC	CASSPPGWTQYF
TRBJ2-7	TRBD2	TRBV7-2	NA	TGTGCCAGCAGCCCCATCTGGGGGGGGAGGAGCTCCTACGAGCAGTACTTC	CASSPIWGGRSSYEQYF
TRBJ1-5	TRBD1	TRBV19	few	TGTGCCAGTAGTACACCCAGGGGGGTCAGCAATCAGCCCCAGCATTTT	CASSTPRGVSNQPQHF
TRBJ1-1	NA	TRBV6-5	NA	TGTGCCAGCAGTTACTCCCACAGGCTCGGCACTGAAGCTTTCTTT	CASSYSHRLGTEAFF
TRBJ2-7	NA	TRBV6-5	NA	TGTGCCAGCAGTAAACCGGCCAGCTACGAGCAGTACTTC	CASSKPASYEQYF
TRBJ2-4	NA	TRBV19	NA	TGTGCCAGTAGTAAGGCAGGGTGGGCCAAAAACATTCAGTACTTC	CASSKAGWAKNIQYF
TRBJ1-3	NA	TRBV21-1	medium-sized	TGTGCCAGCAGCAAAGGGGAGGACAGTGGAAGGTCGGAATCTGGAAACACCATATATTTT	CASSKGEDSGRSESGNTIYF
TRBJ2-1	NA	TRBV7-2	NA	TGTGCCAGCAGCTTACGGGGTTCTTATTACTACAATGAGCAGTTCTTC	CASSLRGSYYYNEQFF
TRBJ2-1	NA	TRBV19	few	TGTGCCAGTAGAAAAACAGGGGAGGGTGAGCAGTTCTTC	CASRKTGEGEQFF
TRBJ2-7	NA	TRBV6-5	NA	TGTGCCAGCAGTTACTCGCCAGGGAACTACGAGCAGTACTTC	CASSYSPGNYEQYF
TRBJ2-2	NA	TRBV10-3	medium-sized	TGTGCCATCAGTGAGTTTGGACGGGCCCACACCGGGGAGCTGTTTTTT	CAISEFGRAHTGELFF
TRBJ2-7	NA	TRBV7-3	few	TGTGCCAGCAGCTTTAGCCGGGGCGGCGAGCAGTACTTC	CASSFSRGGEQYF
TRBJ2-3	TRBD1	TRBV6-6	few	TGTGCCAGCAGCCCGACAGGGGAGGATACGCAGTATTTT	CASSPTGEDTQYF
TRBJ2-2	NA	TRBV7-3	medium-sized	TGTGCCAGCAGCTTAGTTGGGTCCACCGGGGAGCTGTTTTTT	CASSLVGSTGELFF
TRBJ2-1	NA	TRBV29-1	NA	TGCAGCGTTCGGCGGGACCTCGGCTCCTACAATGAGCAGTTCTTC	CSVRRDLGSYNEQFF
TRBJ2-4	TRBD2	TRBV5-4	few	TGTGCCAGCAGCTTGGGACTAGCGGGAGTTAGAAACATTCAGTACTTC	CASSLGLAGVRNIQYF
TRBJ2-3	NA	TRBV5-1	NA	TGCGCCAGCAGCCAAGATATCAGAACAGATACGCAGTATTTT	CASSQDIRTDTQYF
TRBJ2-3	NA	TRBV6-1	NA	TGTGCCAGCAGTGAAGTCGGGGGCACAGATACGCAGTATTTT	CASSEVGGTDTQYF
TRBJ2-1	TRBD1	TRBV13	once	TGTGCCAGCAGCTTACGGGACAGCGATGACGATGAGCAGTTCTTC	CASSLRDSDDDEQFF
TRBJ2-7	NA	TRBV7-2	NA	TGTGCCAGCAGCTTAGTGGTGACAGTCGGCTACGAGCAGTACTTC	CASSLVVTVGYEQYF
TRBJ2-3	TRBD2	TRBV4-2	NA	TGTGCCAGCAGCCCCCGGGTAGCGGGAGGAACAGATACGCAGTATTTT	CASSPRVAGGTDTQYF
TRBJ1-2	NA	TRBV6-6	few	TGTGCCAGCAGTTACGGGGACTATGGCTACACCTTC	CASSYGDYGYTF
TRBJ2-7	TRBD2	TRBV7-2	few	TGTGCCAGCAGCTTAGAGGGCCTAGCGGGAATCGGCGAGCAGTACTTC	CASSLEGLAGIGEQYF
TRBJ2-7	TRBD2	TRBV11-2	NA	TGTGCCAGCAGCCCAATTACTAGCGGGATTGGTGAGCAGTACTTC	CASSPITSGIGEQYF
TRBJ2-5	TRBD1	TRBV30	NA	TGTGCCTGGACAGGGGGCGCGGAGACCCAGTACTTC	CAWTGGAETQYF
TRBJ2-7	TRBD2	TRBV29-1	NA	TGCAGCGTTGGAGCGGGGCCGTGGTACGAGCAGTACTTC	CSVGAGPWYEQYF
TRBJ2-3	NA	TRBV9	NA	TGTGCCAGCAGCGTAGCGGGAAGCACAGATACGCAGTATTTT	CASSVAGSTDTQYF
TRBJ2-5	NA	TRBV6-1	medium-sized	TGTGCCAGCAGTGAACTTGGAGAGACCCAGTACTTC	CASSELGETQYF
TRBJ2-2	TRBD1	TRBV28	few	TGTGCCAGCAGTTTATACCTGCTGAGGGGGCGCAGCACCGGGGAGCTGTTTTTT	CASSLYLLRGRSTGELFF
TRBJ2-7	NA	TRBV6-6	few	TGTGCCAGCAGTCTTGGGCTTTCCTACGAGCAGTACTTC	CASSLGLSYEQYF
TRBJ1-1	NA	TRBV7-2	NA	TGTGCCAGCAGGTCCCAGGGTGCGTTAACTGAAGCTTTCTTT	CASRSQGALTEAFF